The clone carrying this T cell receptor beta chain appeared a few times. Its matching antigen is unknown. The CDR3 has 14 amino acids. The germline V and J ends were trimmed by 4 bases and 0 bases, with 10 bases remaining between them. Germline V CDR1 and CDR2: LNHDA, SQIVND (reference sequence). The data stem from a study of T cell clonotyping in hematopoietic cell transplantation. Findings of the study overall: Cells were unsorted, so CD4 and CD8 contributions were not separated. Broader posttransplant TCR repertoire diversity was predicted by graft donor and pretransplant recipient Inverse Simpson Index values. Recipient TCR diversity dropped after transplant; expanded clonotypes rose from day 30 to 180.

Assay: immunoSEQ multiplex PCR; the TCRdb copy retains only in-frame clones and omits some. The sample includes 30,000 or so clones, roughly 92% of them seen just once. The sequencing here drew on PBMCs, taken 100 days after allogeneic stem cell transplant. This TCR was recovered from a female patient aged 45 to 65 who had an allogeneic stem cell transplant from a related donor, so the T cells may come from the graft donor. Some clones in this sample may be carry-over from other donors' samples. The V and J genes are TRBV19 and TRBJ2-7; D is unclear. The CDR3 region is CASSRNMNSYEQYF. The CDR3 nucleotides read TGTGCCAGTAGTAGAAACATGAACTCCTACGAGCAGTACTTC.